The subject of this entry is one T cell receptor (beta chain). The V gene's germline CDR1 is KGHSH and CDR2 LQKENI. The CDR3 is 15 residues long. V lost 3 bases to trimming and J lost 8 bases; unmatched junction nucleotides: 8. The data were obtained in a study of blood T cell repertoires in COVID-19. For the study at large: Samples of COVID-19 (acute and convalescent) were obtained from the United States, Italy and Spain. The cDNA or gDNA used as material had been derived from T cells, B-cell-depleted T cells, or PBMCs.

As processed by the authors: For nucleated cells, counts were estimated from reference gene primer amplification. The method was immunoSEQ multiplex PCR; TCRdb's version includes in-frame clones alone and lacks a portion of them. V, J and clone size reflect that table, while D and trimming were determined from the DNA. The sample consists of about 130,000 clones, roughly 82% of them appearing once. This clonotype was obtained from a human donor in a cohort sampled during active COVID-19. The source material was peripheral blood. The rearrangement joins TRBV18 to TRBJ2-1; 9 bases agree with TRBD1. CDR3 DNA sequence: TGTGCCAGCTCACCCCCGGTACAGGGGGCTTATGAGCAGTTCTTC. This translates into CASSPPVQGAYEQFF.